This TCR beta chain appears in the sequencing data of a study of early T cells in non-severe SARS-CoV-2 infection. V was shortened by 0 bases and J by 2 bases, with 13 bases between the two germline ends. The CDR3 is 16 residues long. Germline CDR1 reads LGHDT; CDR2 reads YNNKEL (reference sequence). This clonotype has ten or more counts. TCRdb redid the calling of the 5' RACE reads with MiXCR, one entry per CDR3 protein. The data contain about 56,000 distinct CDR3 sequences, more than 9% of them seen just once; the ten biggest clones take up 6.5%. Sequences were obtained from whole blood. This sequence originates from an adult who was a healthcare worker with PCR-confirmed SARS-CoV-2 infection or an uninfected control (not recorded which). The chain combines TRBV3-1 with TRBJ1-2, with a weak D call TRBD1 (5 bases). The CDR3 DNA reads as TGTGCCAGCAGCCAAGAAACGGGACTCCTCAACTATGGCTACACCTTC. Translation: CASSQETGLLNYGYTF.